One sample yielded the 30 T cell receptor beta chains listed below, sequenced in a study of blood T cell repertoires in COVID-19. Repertoires were generated with immunoSEQ multiplex PCR, while TCRdb's copy carries only in-frame clones and drops some. Here the sample spans about 200,000 clones, around 79% being singletons. Sequenced: peripheral blood. These receptors all stem from a woman in her thirties or forties with COVID-19, enrolled during active disease.

The chain links TRBV30 to TRBJ1-1; TRBD1 matches at 8 bases. The CDR3 is made up of 16 amino acids. V shed 2 bases, J shed 5 bases, and the junction held 13 bases outside the gene matches. The germline V gene has CDR1 GTSNPN and CDR2 SVGIG (reference sequence). Written as DNA, the CDR3 is TGTGCCTGGAGTCCTGGGTGGGGACAGGTAGGAACTGAAGCTTTCTTT. Its protein product is CAWSPGWGQVGTEAFF.

The table lists this clone with a count of one. V usage is TRBV3-1 (or the pseudogene TRBV3-2) and J usage is TRBJ2-5; D is perhaps TRBD1 (5 bases). CDR1 and CDR2 from the germline V gene are LGHDT and YNNKEL (reference sequence). Between the trimmed V and J ends, which lost 4 bases and 3 bases, there was a span of 12 bases. This CDR3 has 14 residues. CDR3 DNA sequence: TGTGCCAGCAGCCCCGAGGCAGGGAAAGAGACCCAGTACTTC. Encoded protein: CASSPEAGKETQYF.

The rearrangement uses TRBV6-5 and TRBJ1-3; D gene unclear. This CDR3 comprises 15 residues. Trimming pared 5 bases from V and 0 bases from J, leaving 11 bases between. Germline assignment: CDR1 MNHEY and CDR2 SVGAGI. The chain's CDR3 is CASSPTLSSGNTIYF. The CDR3 DNA reads as TGTGCCAGCAGTCCTACCCTGAGCTCTGGAAACACCATATATTTT.

Only a few counts were recorded for this clone. J is TRBJ2-5 and V is TRBV28, with D possibly matching TRBD2 (5 bases). There are 14 residues in the CDR3. Germline V lookup: CDR1 MDHEN, CDR2 SYDVKM. V was pared by 7 bases and J by 9 bases, with 21 bases between. This chain's CDR3 is CASTNDGVKPAQYF. CDR3 in DNA: TGTGCCAGCACCAACGACGGGGTCAAGCCAGCCCAGTACTTC.

The CDR3 bases are TGTGCCAGCAGCGTAGACAAGAAGATGAACACTGAAGCTTTCTTT. Translating it yields CASSVDKKMNTEAFF. The rearrangement uses TRBV9 and TRBJ1-1; D ambiguous. Trimming cost V 0 bases and J 0 bases, with 9 bases left between them. The CDR3 is 15 residues long. Per the germline V gene, CDR1 is SGDLS and CDR2 is YYNGEE.

The chain combines TRBV9 with TRBJ2-6; D gene uncertain. The germline V and J ends were trimmed by 0 bases and 0 bases, with 13 bases remaining between them. The V gene's germline CDR1 is SGDLS and CDR2 YYNGEE. This CDR3 region has 18 residues. The CDR3 DNA follows: TGTGCCAGCAGCGTAGCGGTTCTGTCAAACTCTGGGGCCAACGTCCTGACTTTC. This gives the protein CASSVAVLSNSGANVLTF.

The rearrangement uses TRBV9 and TRBJ1-2; maybe TRBD1 (5 bases). V gave up 4 bases and J gave up 4 bases, with 14 bases separating them. Per the germline V gene, CDR1 is SGDLS and CDR2 is YYNGEE. This CDR3 spans 14 amino acids. CDR3 DNA: TGTGCCAGCAGCACAAGCCAAAGGGGCTATGGCTACACCTTC. Residues: CASSTSQRGYGYTF.

This rearrangement joins TRBV5-4 to TRBJ2-3; weak D call: TRBD2 (7 bases). CDR1 is SGHNT, CDR2 YYREEE, per germline (reference sequence). There are 15 residues in the CDR3. V was shortened by 3 bases and J by 2 bases, with 13 bases between the two germline ends. In nucleotides, the CDR3 is TGTGCCAGCAGCTGGGCGGGGGCCTTCACAGATACGCAGTATTTT. Residues: CASSWAGAFTDTQYF.

The chain links TRBV6-6 to TRBJ1-5; D gene ambiguous. V dropped 0 bases and J dropped 9 bases, with 12 bases sitting between them. Germline V gives CDR1 MNHNY, CDR2 SVGAGI (reference sequence). The CDR3 spans 14 residues. For the CDR3, the DNA is TGTGCCAGCAGTTACTCACTAACCCGGGGGCCCCAGCATTTT. Its translation: CASSYSLTRGPQHF.

The rearrangement links TRBV18 to TRBJ2-5, with TRBD1 matching over 11 bases. This CDR3 spans 15 amino acids. The V gene's germline CDR1 is KGHSH and CDR2 LQKENI. V shed 4 bases and J 2 bases; nucleotides not matched to a gene: 3. DNA for the CDR3: TGTGCCAGCTCACGCGGGACAGGGGGTCAAGAGACCCAGTACTTC. Residues: CASSRGTGGQETQYF.

The chain is built from TRBV19 and TRBJ2-3; D is possibly TRBD2 (6 bases). Germline lookup yields CDR1 LNHDA and CDR2 SQIVND (reference sequence). The CDR3 has 12 residues. V gave up 6 bases and J gave up 5 bases, with 9 bases separating them. The chain's CDR3 is CASRSGGDTQYF. DNA of the CDR3: TGTGCCAGTAGATCCGGGGGAGATACGCAGTATTTT.

CDR3 in DNA: TGTGCCATCAGTGACCAGAGCGCCTCCTATGGCTACACCTTC. This sequence encodes CAISDQSASYGYTF. The chain carries TRBV10-3 and TRBJ1-2; D uncertain. This CDR3 is built from 14 residues. Trimming cost V 3 bases and J 4 bases, with 12 bases left between them. In germline, CDR1 is ENHRY, CDR2 SYGVKD.

The rearrangement joins TRBV7-2 to TRBJ1-4; D is unresolved. The germline V gene has CDR1 SGHTA and CDR2 FQGNSA. V lost 5 bases and J 8 bases, leaving 15 bases between the germline ends. CDR3 size: 14 residues. DNA of the CDR3: TGTGCCAGCAGCCCCCCCCGGGAACGGGAAAAACTGTTTTTT. Its protein product is CASSPPREREKLFF.

CDR3 in amino acids: CASSQTPPRGGTDTQYF. CDR3 in DNA: TGTGCCAGCAGCCAGACCCCCCCCCGGGGGGGCACAGATACGCAGTATTTT. The V call is TRBV7-3, the J call TRBJ2-3, with TRBD2 matching over 7 bases. The germline V gene has CDR1 SGHTA and CDR2 FQGTGA. V gave up 5 bases and J gave up 1 base; unmatched junction bases: 12. CDR3 length equals 17 residues. Together with reference TRBV7-3 and TRBJ2-3, the CDR3 gives the full variable domain: GAGVSQTPSNKVTEKGKYVELRCDPISGHTALYWYRQSLGQGPEFLIYFQGTGAADDSGLPNDRFFAVRPEGSVSTLKIQRTERGDSAVYLCASSQTPPRGGTDTQYFGPGTRLTVL.

This chain joins TRBV6-2 or TRBV6-3 and TRBJ2-7; possible D gene TRBD2, 5 bases. Germline V CDR1 and CDR2: MNHEY, SVGEGT. The V and J ends lost 5 bases and 5 bases respectively, with 10 bases between them. This CDR3 is 12 amino acids long. CDR3 sequence reads: CASSPLANEQYF. CDR3 coding DNA: TGTGCCAGCAGTCCCCTAGCAAACGAGCAGTACTTC.

V usage is TRBV6-2 or TRBV6-3 and J usage is TRBJ1-5; D remains ambiguous. CDR1 and CDR2 from the germline V gene are MNHEY and SVGEGT. Trimming removed 3 bases from V and 4 bases from J, with 10 bases in between. CDR3 length: 14 amino acids. The CDR3 DNA follows: TGTGCCAGCAGTTATGGTCAACATAATCAGCCCCAGCATTTT. This gives the protein CASSYGQHNQPQHF.

The chain recombines TRBV2 with TRBJ2-2; 9 nucleotides line up with TRBD1. The germline CDR1 and CDR2 sequences are SNHLY and FYNNEI. The CDR3 length is 13 residues. Trimming at V came to 6 bases and at J to 6 bases, leaving 2 bases not matched to a gene. The CDR3 DNA reads as TGTGCCAGCAGGAGGACAGGGGCCGGGGAGCTGTTTTTT. Translation: CASRRTGAGELFF.

This clone was counted once. The chain links TRBV4-3 to TRBJ2-7; 7 nucleotides match TRBD1. J lost 2 bases, V lost 4 bases, and 14 bases had no gene match. This CDR3 contains 17 residues. In germline, CDR1 is LGHNA, CDR2 YSLEER. The CDR3 coding sequence is TGCGCCAGCAGCCGCACCATTTCGGGGACAGAGACCTACGAGCAGTACTTC. Translating it yields CASSRTISGTETYEQYF.

A few counts support this clone. The chain couples TRBV30 to TRBJ2-2, with D unresolved. The ends were cut back, 0 bases at V and 2 bases at J, with 7 bases in the middle. Germline V gene sequence: CDR1 GTSNPN, CDR2 SVGIG (reference sequence). The CDR3 sequence is 14 residues long. CDR3 protein: CAWSVTVNTGELFF. DNA of the CDR3: TGTGCCTGGAGTGTAACAGTTAACACCGGGGAGCTGTTTTTT.

The V call is TRBV6-5, the J call TRBJ1-3, with TRBD1 matching over 8 bases. CDR1 is MNHEY, CDR2 SVGAGI, per germline. This CDR3 comprises 15 residues. V gave up 11 bases and J gave up 2 bases; unmatched junction bases: 11. The CDR3 DNA reads TGTGCCGGACAGGGAGGTGGGGTGCCTGGAAACACCATATATTTT. This sequence encodes CAGQGGGVPGNTIYF.

The CDR3 region is CASSWRTGITDTQYF. The CDR3, as DNA: TGCGCCAGCAGCTGGAGGACAGGGATCACAGATACGCAGTATTTT. The chain couples TRBV5-1 to TRBJ2-3; 8 bases align to TRBD1. The CDR3 length is 15 residues. With 3 bases clipped from V and 2 bases from J, the junction kept 5 bases outside the gene matches. Per the germline V gene, CDR1 is SGHRS and CDR2 is YFSETQ.

This chain links TRBV9 with TRBJ1-1; D not resolved. Germline CDR1 is SGDLS and CDR2 is YYNGEE. V was trimmed by 4 bases and J by 4 bases, leaving 14 bases between them. The CDR3 has 14 amino acids. This CDR3 reads CASSPRGGSTEAFF. The CDR3 DNA reads as TGTGCCAGCAGCCCCCGTGGAGGTAGCACTGAAGCTTTCTTT.

The chain is built from TRBV11-3 and TRBJ2-7, with D possibly being TRBD2 (5 bases). Germline assignment: CDR1 SGHNT and CDR2 YENEEA. Between the trimmed V and J ends, which lost 5 bases and 5 bases, there was a span of 13 bases. CDR3 size: 13 residues. In DNA, the CDR3 is TGTGCCAGCAGCCCCCGGGATTCAGACGAGCAGTACTTC. It translates to CASSPRDSDEQYF.

The chain combines TRBV3-1 (or the pseudogene TRBV3-2) with TRBJ2-7; D possibly corresponds to TRBD1 (6 bases). The V end was cut by 5 bases, the J end by 2 bases, with 7 bases between. Germline-derived CDR1 and CDR2 are LGHDT and YNNKEL (reference sequence). This CDR3 is built from 12 residues. As DNA, the CDR3 is TGTGCCAGCAGCGGGACACCCTACGAGCAGTACTTC. Translating it yields CASSGTPYEQYF.

This clone was observed a single time. This chain connects TRBV6-5 to TRBJ1-2; 7 nucleotides line up with TRBD1. The CDR3 has 12 residues. Losses at the gene ends were 8 bases for V and 1 base for J; bases not matched to a gene: 1. Germline CDR1 MNHEY, CDR2 SVGAGI. CDR3: CASWDSNYGYTF. The DNA of the CDR3 is TGTGCCAGCTGGGACAGTAACTATGGCTACACCTTC.

The V call is TRBV11-2, the J call TRBJ1-1; no firm D call. The CDR3 extends over 13 amino acids. The germline V gene encodes CDR1 SGHAT and CDR2 FQNNGV. The ends were cut back, 6 bases at V and 2 bases at J, with 10 bases in the middle. The CDR3 here is CASRYEVNTEAFF. DNA for the CDR3: TGTGCCAGCAGGTATGAGGTTAACACTGAAGCTTTCTTT. The full variable domain, rest sourced from reference TRBV11-2 and TRBJ1-1, is EAGVAQSPRYKIIEKRQSVAFWCNPISGHATLYWYQQILGQGPKLLIQFQNNGVVDDSQLPKDRFSAERLKGVDSTLKIQPAKLEDSAVYLCASRYEVNTEAFFGQGTRLTVV.

This rearrangement joins TRBV19 to TRBJ1-1, with D possibly being TRBD1 (6 bases). This CDR3 comprises 15 residues. Between the trimmed V and J ends, which lost 5 bases and 0 bases, there was a span of 13 bases. Germline V gene data show CDR1 as LNHDA and CDR2 as SQIVND (reference sequence). The CDR3 here is CASSPWTDMNTEAFF. CDR3 nucleotides: TGTGCCAGTAGTCCCTGGACAGACATGAACACTGAAGCTTTCTTT.

This clone was observed a handful of times. The chain employs TRBV9 and TRBJ1-5; the D gene is possibly TRBD1 (5 bases). V was pared by 4 bases and J by 2 bases, with 10 bases between. The CDR3 extends over 14 amino acids. Germline lookup yields CDR1 SGDLS and CDR2 YYNGEE. The CDR3 loop reads CASSKGAGNQPQHF. In DNA, the CDR3 is TGTGCCAGCAGCAAAGGGGCAGGCAATCAGCCCCAGCATTTT.

This clone was seen only once. This chain uses TRBV30 with TRBJ1-5; possible D gene TRBD1, 5 bases. Germline CDR1 is GTSNPN and CDR2 is SVGIG (reference sequence). CDR3 size: 14 residues. V lost 0 bases, J lost 3 bases, and 9 bases lay in between. The CDR3 sequence: CAWSVQVTNQPQHF. In DNA, the CDR3 is TGTGCCTGGAGTGTACAGGTGACCAATCAGCCCCAGCATTTT.

V and J are TRBV6-1 and TRBJ1-2, with D unclear. This CDR3 has 18 residues. V lost 3 bases, J lost 5 bases, and 25 bases lay in between. From germline, CDR1 is MNHNS and CDR2 SASEGT. CDR3 residues: CASSDTRSRVRSGYGYTF. The CDR3 DNA reads as TGTGCCAGCAGTGACACCAGGTCGAGGGTCAGGAGTGGGTATGGCTACACCTTC.